Below are 8 T cell receptor beta chains sequenced from a single sample in a study of vaccination effects on CD4 cells after COVID-19. Assay: immunoSEQ multiplex PCR; the TCRdb copy retains only in-frame clones and omits some. This sample has 14,000 or so clones, with around 81% found just once. For these TCRs, the target antigens are not known. CD4+ T cells specific for antigen were expanded with viral peptide pools by the ViraFEST assay before sequencing. Isolating CD4+ T cells followed about 10 days of culture. The person acquired a PCR-confirmed SARS-CoV-2 infection between March and December 2020. It was two doses of either the BNT162b2 or mRNA-1273 vaccine that participants received. The specimen comprised CD4+ T cells from PBMCs cultured with SARS-CoV-2 spike peptides, sampled after COVID-19 vaccination. Source of these receptors: a human donor who had a prior SARS-CoV-2 infection.

The V gene is TRBV3-1 (or the pseudogene TRBV3-2), the J gene TRBJ1-4; D unclear. Germline CDR1 reads LGHDT; CDR2 reads YNNKEL (reference sequence). The V gene lost 1 base and the J gene lost 8 bases, with 5 bases spanning the gap. CDR3 size: 12 residues. The CDR3 coding sequence is TGTGCCAGCAGCCAAGTCTCAGAAAAACTGTTTTTT. Its translation: CASSQVSEKLFF.

The chain couples TRBV19 to TRBJ2-1; the D call may be TRBD1 or TRBD2 (5 bases each). Trimming took off 0 bases at V and 7 bases at J, with 13 bases between the two ends. The length of the CDR3 is 15 residues. The germline gives CDR1 LNHDA, CDR2 SQIVND (reference sequence). Here the CDR3 DNA reads TGTGCCAGTAGTATAGATCGGGGCGGATGGAATGAGCAGTTCTTC. It encodes CASSIDRGGWNEQFF.

This clone is labeled medium-sized (0.01 to 0.1%). V gene TRBV6-5 combines with J gene TRBJ2-7, with 8 bases aligning to TRBD2. This CDR3 has 12 amino acids. Germline V CDR1 and CDR2: MNHEY, SVGAGI. Trimming cost V 5 bases and J 9 bases; bases outside gene matches: 6. The chain's CDR3 is CASSPVAGLQYF. CDR3 bases: TGTGCCAGCAGTCCCGTAGCGGGATTGCAGTACTTC.

The chain combines TRBV27 with TRBJ1-5; 7 bases align to TRBD1. The V gene's germline CDR1 is MNHEY and CDR2 SMNVEV (reference sequence). V lost 6 bases and J lost 6; bases outside the gene matches: 5. The CDR3 extends over 13 amino acids. CDR3 bases: TGTGCCAGCAGCCACAGGGGCCGTCAGCCCCAGCATTTT. This sequence encodes CASSHRGRQPQHF.

This chain uses TRBV5-6 with TRBJ2-2; the match to TRBD1 covers 9 bases. V gave up 2 bases and J gave up 5 bases; unmatched junction bases: 16. The CDR3 sequence is 19 residues long. Germline V gene sequence: CDR1 SGHDT, CDR2 YYEEEE. This CDR3 reads CASSLDRGNSFWGTGELFF. The CDR3 nucleotides read TGTGCCAGCAGCTTAGACAGGGGGAACTCTTTTTGGGGGACCGGGGAGCTGTTTTTT.

The chain uses TRBV3-1 (or the pseudogene TRBV3-2) and TRBJ1-2, with D perhaps TRBD1 (5 bases). The CDR3 has 16 amino acids. Trimming removed 2 bases from V and 4 bases from J, with 17 bases in between. Germline CDR1 LGHDT, CDR2 YNNKEL (reference sequence). CDR3 sequence reads: CASSQHDRPNSYGYTF. The CDR3 DNA follows: TGTGCCAGCAGCCAACATGACAGACCGAACTCCTATGGCTACACCTTC.

The rearrangement uses TRBV12-1 and TRBJ2-6. TRBV12-1 is a recognized pseudogene. This CDR3 is 18 amino acids long. For the CDR3, the DNA is TGTGCCAGCAGCTTACGACGGGACCTGAGCTCTGGGGCCAACGTCCTGACTTTC. Amino acid sequence: CASSLRRDLSSGANVLTF.

This sequence joins TRBV7-2 and TRBJ2-7, with unresolved D. The germline CDR1 and CDR2 sequences are SGHTA and FQGNSA. This CDR3 is 12 amino acids long. V was trimmed by 4 bases and J by 0 bases, leaving 4 bases between them. CDR3 residues: CASSSSSYEQYF. The CDR3 DNA is TGTGCCAGCAGCTCTAGCTCCTACGAGCAGTACTTC.